This record concerns one T cell receptor (beta chain) sequence. Sequencing was performed with immunoSEQ multiplex PCR; in TCRdb, only in-frame clones are kept and a portion is missing. The repertoire holds 60,000 or so clones, with over 75% as singletons. This sample was included in a study of blood T cell repertoires in COVID-19. Study-level information: Some COVID-19 samples were acute and others convalescent; all came from the United States, Italy and Spain.

The ends lost 0 bases at V and 3 bases at J; junction bases unmatched: 11. Germline V lookup: CDR1 MGHRA, CDR2 YSYEKL. CDR3 size: 18 residues. Sequenced material: peripheral blood. The V call is TRBV4-1, the J call TRBJ2-7; 10 bases fit TRBD1. The receptor comes from a human donor in a cohort sampled during active COVID-19. CDR3 nucleotide sequence: TGCGCCAGCAGCCAAGATCGGGGGACAGGGGCCGGCCGCTACGAGCAGTACTTC. It translates to CASSQDRGTGAGRYEQYF.